The rows below give T cell receptor beta chains drawn from one sample of a study of T cell responses to AZD1222 COVID-19 vaccine. Sequenced by immunoSEQ multiplex PCR; TCRdb stores in-frame clones only, minus some. In the table there are 84,000 or so clones, more than 75% of which are singletons. The starting material was peripheral blood, obtained on day 0 of MenACWY control vaccination. These receptors originate from an adult in good health. Each CDR3 is given with its conserved first and last residue. The D gene is left open where the match is weak. A clone size is listed for some rows: how often the clone was seen (once, few, many), or a class if it is expanded.

d_call j_call v_call clone_size cdr3_nt cdr3_aa
- TRBJ2-3 TRBV5-4 - TGTGCCAGCAGCTTGGCCTCAGGCACAGATACGCAGTATTTT CASSLASGTDTQYF
- TRBJ2-7 TRBV7-9 - TGTGCCAGCAGCCCCGGGATTTACTCCTACGAGCAGTACTTC CASSPGIYSYEQYF
TRBD2 TRBJ2-7 TRBV5-1 - TGCGCCAGCAGCTTGGCCGGGACTAGCGCCTCCTACGAGCAGTACTTC CASSLAGTSASYEQYF
- TRBJ2-5 TRBV11-2 once TGTGCCAGCAGCTCCCTGGGGGTCCAAGAGACCCAGTACTTC CASSSLGVQETQYF
- TRBJ1-5 TRBV9 - TGTGCCAGCAGCGTTCATAGCAATCAGCCCCAGCATTTT CASSVHSNQPQHF
- TRBJ2-7 TRBV5-1 - TGCGCCAGCAGCCCTGACGGTCGAAGGAGCTCCTACGAGCAGTACTTC CASSPDGRRSSYEQYF
- TRBJ1-4 TRBV12-3/TRBV12-4 - TGTGCCAGCAGTTTTATGGGGGAAAAACTGTTTTTT CASSFMGEKLFF
- TRBJ2-5 TRBV24-1 - TGTGCCACCAGTGATTTGACAGAGACCCAGTACTTC CATSDLTETQYF
- TRBJ1-2 TRBV7-9 - TGTGCCAGCACCAAGATAGATGGCGGAGCTAACTATGGCTACACCTTC CASTKIDGGANYGYTF
- TRBJ1-6 TRBV6-5 - TGTGCCAGCAGTCCGAGGGTCCCTAATTCACCCCTCCACTTT CASSPRVPNSPLHF
- TRBJ2-3 TRBV2 - TGTGCCAGCAGCTTCGGGACCATACTCACAGATACGCAGTATTTT CASSFGTILTDTQYF
- TRBJ1-2 TRBV28 - TGTGCCAGCAGTTTACCGGGGGCAAACACCTTC CASSLPGANTF
- TRBJ1-2 TRBV7-2 - TGTGCCAGCAGCTTAAACCCCACCTATGGCTACACCTTC CASSLNPTYGYTF
TRBD2 TRBJ2-3 TRBV25-1 - TGTGCCAGCGGGTGGGGGGGACCCCCGGATACGCAGTATTTT CASGWGGPPDTQYF
- TRBJ1-1 TRBV2 - TGTGCCAGCACCTTCAGGGGCGGGAACACTGAAGCTTTCTTT CASTFRGGNTEAFF
TRBD2 TRBJ2-1 TRBV2 - TGTGCCAGCAGTGTACTAGCGGGAGGTGCCCAGGGGCAGTTCTTC CASSVLAGGAQGQFF
- TRBJ1-4 TRBV19 - TGTGCCAGTAGTGGATCTCGAGATAATGAAAAACTGTTTTTT CASSGSRDNEKLFF
- TRBJ2-7 TRBV6-6 few TGTGCCAGCAGTGGGGGGGCTTACGAGCAGTACTTC CASSGGAYEQYF
TRBD1 TRBJ1-2 TRBV4-2 - TGTGCCAGCTCCCAAGGCAGGGGGCGAGGCTACACCTTC CASSQGRGRGYTF
- TRBJ1-6 TRBV5-4 - TGTGCCAGCAGCCCGTGGGGGTCGGGGAATTCACCCCTCCACTTT CASSPWGSGNSPLHF
TRBD1 TRBJ1-5 TRBV27 - TGTGCCAGCAGTTTGTGTTTTCTGTACAGGGGAAGGGCCCCCAATCTAGCCCAGCATTTT CASSLCFLYRGRAPNLAQHF
- TRBJ2-2 TRBV20-1 - TGCAGTGCTAGCGCCGCGGTCGGGCTGTTTTTT CSASAAVGLFF
TRBD2 TRBJ2-2 TRBV13 - TGTGCCAGCAGCTCCGGGACTAGCGGGGGGAACACCGGGGAGCTGTTTTTT CASSSGTSGGNTGELFF
- TRBJ1-2 TRBV6-5 - TGTGCCAGCAGTTACTCGGCCCTTACTGGCTACACCTTC CASSYSALTGYTF